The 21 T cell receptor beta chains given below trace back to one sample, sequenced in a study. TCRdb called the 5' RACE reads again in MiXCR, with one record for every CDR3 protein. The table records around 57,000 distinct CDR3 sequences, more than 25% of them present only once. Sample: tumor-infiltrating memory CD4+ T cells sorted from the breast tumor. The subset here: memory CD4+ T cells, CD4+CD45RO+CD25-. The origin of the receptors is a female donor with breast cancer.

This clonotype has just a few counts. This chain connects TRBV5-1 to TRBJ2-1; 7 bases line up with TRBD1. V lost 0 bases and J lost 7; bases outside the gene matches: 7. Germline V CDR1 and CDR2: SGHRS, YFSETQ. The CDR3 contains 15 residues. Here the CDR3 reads CASSLAETGSNEQFF. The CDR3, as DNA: TGCGCCAGCAGCTTGGCCGAGACAGGGTCTAATGAGCAGTTCTTC. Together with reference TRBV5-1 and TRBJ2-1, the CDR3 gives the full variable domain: KAGVTQTPRYLIKTRGQQVTLSCSPISGHRSVSWYQQTPGQGLQFLFEYFSETQRNKGNFPGRFSGRQFSNSRSEMNVSTLELGDSALYLCASSLAETGSNEQFFGPGTRLTVL.

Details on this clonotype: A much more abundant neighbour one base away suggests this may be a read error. CDR3 sequence (DNA): TGTGCCAGCAGCCCTAGCCAGACAGAGTATGATGGGCAGTTCTTC. This codes for CASSPSQTEYDGQFF. The chain combines TRBV7-3 with TRBJ2-1; D might be TRBD1 or TRBD2, each matching 5 bases. CDR3 length: 15 amino acids. Germline CDR1 and CDR2: SGHTA and FQGTGA. The V and J ends lost 5 bases and 12 bases respectively, with 23 bases between them.

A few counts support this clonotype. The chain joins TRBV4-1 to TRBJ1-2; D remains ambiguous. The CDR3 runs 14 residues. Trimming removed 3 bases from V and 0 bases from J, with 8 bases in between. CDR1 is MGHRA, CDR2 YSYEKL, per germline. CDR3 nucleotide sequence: TGCGCCAGCAGCCAGGCCGTTTCTAACTATGGCTACACCTTC. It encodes CASSQAVSNYGYTF.

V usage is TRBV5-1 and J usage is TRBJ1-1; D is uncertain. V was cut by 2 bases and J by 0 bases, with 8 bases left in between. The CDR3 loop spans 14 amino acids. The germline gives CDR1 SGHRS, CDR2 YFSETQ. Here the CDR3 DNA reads TGCGCCAGCAGCTTCTACCAGATGAACACTGAAGCTTTCTTT. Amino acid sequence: CASSFYQMNTEAFF.

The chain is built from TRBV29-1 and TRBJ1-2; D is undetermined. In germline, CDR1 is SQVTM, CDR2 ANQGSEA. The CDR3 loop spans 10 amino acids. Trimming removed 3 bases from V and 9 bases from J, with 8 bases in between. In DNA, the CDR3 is TGCAGCGTTGACCGGGGAAGCTACACCTTC. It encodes CSVDRGSYTF. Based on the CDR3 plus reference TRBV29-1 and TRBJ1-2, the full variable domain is SAVISQKPSRDICQRGTSLTIQCQVDSQVTMMFWYRQQPGQSLTLIATANQGSEATYESGFVIDKFPISRPNLTFSTLTVSNMSPEDSSIYLCSVDRGSYTFGSGTRLTVV.

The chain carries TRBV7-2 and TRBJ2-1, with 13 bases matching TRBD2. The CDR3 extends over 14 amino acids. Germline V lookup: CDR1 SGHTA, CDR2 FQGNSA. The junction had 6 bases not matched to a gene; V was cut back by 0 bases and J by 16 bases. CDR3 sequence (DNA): TGTGCCAGCAGCTTAGCCCCCGGACTAGCGGGAGAATTCTTC. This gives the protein CASSLAPGLAGEFF. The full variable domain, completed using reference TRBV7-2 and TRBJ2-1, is GAGVSQSPSNKVTEKGKDVELRCDPISGHTALYWYRQSLGQGLEFLIYFQGNSAPDKSGLPSDRFSAERTGGSVSTLTIQRTQQEDSAVYLCASSLAPGLAGEFFGPGTRLTVL.

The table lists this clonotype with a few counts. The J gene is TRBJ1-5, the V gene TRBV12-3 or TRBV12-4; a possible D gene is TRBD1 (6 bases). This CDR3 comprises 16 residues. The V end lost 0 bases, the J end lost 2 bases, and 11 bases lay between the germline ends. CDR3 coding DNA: TGTGCCAGCAGTTTAGCGAAGACAGGAGGCAATCAGCCCCAGCATTTT. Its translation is CASSLAKTGGNQPQHF.

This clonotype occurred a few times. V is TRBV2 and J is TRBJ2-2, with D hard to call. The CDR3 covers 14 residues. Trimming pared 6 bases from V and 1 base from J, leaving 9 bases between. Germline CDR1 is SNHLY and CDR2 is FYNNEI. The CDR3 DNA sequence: TGTGCCAGCAGGTCTTCCGAGAACACCGGGGAGCTGTTTTTT. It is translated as CASRSSENTGELFF.

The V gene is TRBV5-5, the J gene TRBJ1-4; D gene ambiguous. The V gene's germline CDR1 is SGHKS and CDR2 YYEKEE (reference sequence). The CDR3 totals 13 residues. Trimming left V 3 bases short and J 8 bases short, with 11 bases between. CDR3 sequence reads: CASSSPPSEKLFF. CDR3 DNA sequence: TGTGCCAGCAGCTCCCCCCCGAGCGAAAAACTGTTTTTT.

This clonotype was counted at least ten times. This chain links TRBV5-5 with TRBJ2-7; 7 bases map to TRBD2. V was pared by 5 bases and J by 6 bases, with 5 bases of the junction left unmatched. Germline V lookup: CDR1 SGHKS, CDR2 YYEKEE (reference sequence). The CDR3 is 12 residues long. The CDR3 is CASRPTGGEQYF. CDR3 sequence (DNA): TGTGCCAGCAGACCCACGGGGGGCGAGCAGTACTTC.

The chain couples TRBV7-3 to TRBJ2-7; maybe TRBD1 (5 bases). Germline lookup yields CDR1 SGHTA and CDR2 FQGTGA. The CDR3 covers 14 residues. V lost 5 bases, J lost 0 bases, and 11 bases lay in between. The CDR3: CASSPDRYSYEQYF. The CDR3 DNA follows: TGTGCCAGCAGCCCCGACAGATACTCCTACGAGCAGTACTTC.

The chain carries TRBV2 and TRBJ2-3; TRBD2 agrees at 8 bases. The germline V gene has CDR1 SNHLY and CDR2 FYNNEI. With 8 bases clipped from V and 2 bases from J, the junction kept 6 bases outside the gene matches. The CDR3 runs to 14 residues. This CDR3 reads CASLLSGTTDTQYF. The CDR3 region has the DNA TGTGCCAGCTTACTTAGCGGGACCACAGATACGCAGTATTTT. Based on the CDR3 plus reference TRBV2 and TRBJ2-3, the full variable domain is EPEVTQTPSHQVTQMGQEVILRCVPISNHLYFYWYRQILGQKVEFLVSFYNNEISEKSEIFDDQFSVERPDGSNFTLKIRSTKLEDSAMYFCASLLSGTTDTQYFGPGTRLTVL.

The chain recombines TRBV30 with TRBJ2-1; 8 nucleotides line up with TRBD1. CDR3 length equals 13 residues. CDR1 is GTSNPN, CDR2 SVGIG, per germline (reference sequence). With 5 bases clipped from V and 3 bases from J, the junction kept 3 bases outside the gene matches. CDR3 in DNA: TGTGCCTGGGTGGACAGGGTCTACAATGAGCAGTTCTTC. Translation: CAWVDRVYNEQFF.

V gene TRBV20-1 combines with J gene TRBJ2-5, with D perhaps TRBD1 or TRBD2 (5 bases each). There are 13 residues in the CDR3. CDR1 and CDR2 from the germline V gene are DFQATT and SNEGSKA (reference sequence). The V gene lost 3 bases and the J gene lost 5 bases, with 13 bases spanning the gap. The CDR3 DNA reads TGCAGTGCTAGTCTACCGGGGCGGGAGACCCAGTACTTC. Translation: CSASLPGRETQYF.

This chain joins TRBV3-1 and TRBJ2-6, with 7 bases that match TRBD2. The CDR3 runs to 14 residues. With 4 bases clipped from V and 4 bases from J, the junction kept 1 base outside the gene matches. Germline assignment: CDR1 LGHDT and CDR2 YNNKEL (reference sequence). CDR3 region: CASSRREGANVLTF. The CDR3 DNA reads TGTGCCAGCAGCCGGCGGGAGGGGGCCAACGTCCTGACTTTC.

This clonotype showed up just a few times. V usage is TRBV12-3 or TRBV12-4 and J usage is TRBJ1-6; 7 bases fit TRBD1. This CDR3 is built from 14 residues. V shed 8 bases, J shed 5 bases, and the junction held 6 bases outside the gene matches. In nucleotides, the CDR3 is TGTGCCAGCCCGCGGGACAGAAATAATTCACCCCTCCACTTT. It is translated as CASPRDRNNSPLHF.

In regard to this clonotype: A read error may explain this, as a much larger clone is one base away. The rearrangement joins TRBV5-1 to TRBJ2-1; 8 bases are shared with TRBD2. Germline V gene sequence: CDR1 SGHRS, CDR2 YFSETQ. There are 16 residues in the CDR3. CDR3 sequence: CASSLASSGPNNEQSF. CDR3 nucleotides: TGCGCCAGCAGCTTGGCGTCTAGCGGGCCTAACAATGAGCAGTCCTTC. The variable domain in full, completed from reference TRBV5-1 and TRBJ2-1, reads KAGVTQTPRYLIKTRGQQVTLSCSPISGHRSVSWYQQTPGQGLQFLFEYFSETQRNKGNFPGRFSGRQFSNSRSEMNVSTLELGDSALYLCASSLASSGPNNEQSFGPGTRLTVL.

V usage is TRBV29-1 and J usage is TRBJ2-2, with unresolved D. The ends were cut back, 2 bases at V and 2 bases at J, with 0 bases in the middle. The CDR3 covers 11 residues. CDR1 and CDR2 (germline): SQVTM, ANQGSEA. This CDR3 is CSVENTGELFF. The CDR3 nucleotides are TGCAGCGTTGAAAACACCGGGGAGCTGTTTTTT.

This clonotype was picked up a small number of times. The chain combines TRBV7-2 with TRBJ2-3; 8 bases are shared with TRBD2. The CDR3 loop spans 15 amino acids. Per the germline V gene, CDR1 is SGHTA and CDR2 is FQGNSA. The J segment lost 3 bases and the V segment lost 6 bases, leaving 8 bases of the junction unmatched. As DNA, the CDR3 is TGTGCCAGCAGAATTTCGGGAGGGCCAACAGATACGCAGTATTTT. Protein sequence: CASRISGGPTDTQYF. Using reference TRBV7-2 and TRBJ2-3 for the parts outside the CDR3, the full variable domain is GAGVSQSPSNKVTEKGKDVELRCDPISGHTALYWYRQSLGQGLEFLIYFQGNSAPDKSGLPSDRFSAERTGGSVSTLTIQRTQQEDSAVYLCASRISGGPTDTQYFGPGTRLTVL.

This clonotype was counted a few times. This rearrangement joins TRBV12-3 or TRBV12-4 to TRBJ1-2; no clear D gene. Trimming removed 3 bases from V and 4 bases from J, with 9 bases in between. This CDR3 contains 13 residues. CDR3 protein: CASSLEAGYGYTF. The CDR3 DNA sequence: TGTGCCAGCAGTTTGGAGGCGGGCTATGGCTACACCTTC.

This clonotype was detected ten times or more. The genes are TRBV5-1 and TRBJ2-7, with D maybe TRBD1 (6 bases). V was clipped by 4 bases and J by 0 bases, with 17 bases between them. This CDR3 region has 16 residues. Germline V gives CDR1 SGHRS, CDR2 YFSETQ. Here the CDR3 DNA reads TGCGCCAGCAGCCCGCAGCAACAGGGAAGCTCCTACGAGCAGTACTTC. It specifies CASSPQQQGSSYEQYF.